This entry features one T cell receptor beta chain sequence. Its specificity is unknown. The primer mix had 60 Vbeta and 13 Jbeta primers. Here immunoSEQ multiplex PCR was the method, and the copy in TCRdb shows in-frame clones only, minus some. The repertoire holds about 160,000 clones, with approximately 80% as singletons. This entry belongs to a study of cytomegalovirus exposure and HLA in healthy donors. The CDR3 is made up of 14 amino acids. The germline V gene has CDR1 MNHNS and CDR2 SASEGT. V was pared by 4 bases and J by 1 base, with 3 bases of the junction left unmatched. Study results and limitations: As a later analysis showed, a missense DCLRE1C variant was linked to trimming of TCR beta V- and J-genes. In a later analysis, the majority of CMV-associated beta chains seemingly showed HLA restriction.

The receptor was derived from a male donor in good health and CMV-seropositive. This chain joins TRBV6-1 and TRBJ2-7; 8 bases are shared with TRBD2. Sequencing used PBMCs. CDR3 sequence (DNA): TGTGCCAGCAGTGCTTCTAGCGGGTCCTACGAGCAGTACTTC. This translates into CASSASSGSYEQYF.